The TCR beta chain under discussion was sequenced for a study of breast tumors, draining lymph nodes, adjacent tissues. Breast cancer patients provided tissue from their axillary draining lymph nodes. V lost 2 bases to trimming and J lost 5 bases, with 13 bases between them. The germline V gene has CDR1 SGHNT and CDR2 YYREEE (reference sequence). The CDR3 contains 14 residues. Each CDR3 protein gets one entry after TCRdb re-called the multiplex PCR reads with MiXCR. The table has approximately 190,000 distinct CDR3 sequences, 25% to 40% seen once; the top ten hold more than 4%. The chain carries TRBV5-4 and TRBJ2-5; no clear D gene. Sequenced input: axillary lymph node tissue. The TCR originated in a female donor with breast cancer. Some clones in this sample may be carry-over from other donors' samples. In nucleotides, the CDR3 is TGTGCCAGCAGCTTCACCGCAGCCTGGGAGACCCAGTACTTC. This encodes CASSFTAAWETQYF. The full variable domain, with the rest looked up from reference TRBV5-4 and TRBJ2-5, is ETGVTQSPTHLIKTRGQQVTLRCSSQSGHNTVSWYQQALGQGPQFIFQYYREEENGRGNFPPRFSGLQFPNYSSELNVNALELDDSALYLCASSFTAAWETQYFGPGTRLLVL.